This TCR beta chain was found in a study of T cell responses to AZD1222 COVID-19 vaccine. Study outcomes and limitations: Females made up more of the donors, who were largely white British, and clonal diversity may have come out too low.

For this clone: The antigen is undetermined.

The protocol was immunoSEQ multiplex PCR, while the TCRdb copy is restricted to in-frame clones and leaves out a portion. Of more than 110,000 clones in the sample, approximately 92% are singletons; the top ten hold approximately 5.4%. V lost 1 base to trimming and J lost 2 bases, with 3 bases between them. The CDR3 totals 12 residues. The sample in question was peripheral blood, obtained on day 0 of AZD1222 vaccination. The sequence derives from an adult in good health. V gene TRBV12-3 or TRBV12-4 combines with J gene TRBJ2-7; D is ambiguous. CDR3 amino acids: CASSLDTYEQYF. CDR3 bases: TGTGCCAGCAGTTTAGACACCTACGAGCAGTACTTC.